What follows are 4 T cell receptor beta chains derived from one specimen sequenced in a study of blood T cell repertoires in COVID-19. Sequencing used immunoSEQ multiplex PCR; TCRdb keeps in-frame clones, though not all of them. There are about 59,000 clones in the sample; roughly 78% occur only once, and under 3.5% lies in the top ten. The specimen sequenced was peripheral blood. The receptors were sampled from a man aged 55-75 years with acute or convalescent COVID-19.

The rearrangement joins TRBV5-8 to TRBJ1-3; D remains ambiguous. The CDR3 has 14 amino acids. V was cut by 1 base and J by 3 bases, with 8 bases left in between. The germline V gene has CDR1 SGHTS and CDR2 YDEGEE. CDR3: CASSLYGFGNTIYF. CDR3 nucleotides: TGTGCCAGCAGCTTGTACGGTTTTGGAAACACCATATATTTT.

This clone appeared once. V usage is TRBV28 and J usage is TRBJ2-7, with D tentatively TRBD2 (6 bases). This CDR3 has 16 residues. Trimming cost V 4 bases and J 2 bases, with 18 bases left between them. Germline CDR1 MDHEN, CDR2 SYDVKM. CDR3 loop: CASSWDFLNPTYEQYF. DNA for the CDR3: TGTGCCAGCAGTTGGGACTTCCTTAACCCTACCTACGAGCAGTACTTC.

The CDR3 DNA reads TGTGCCAGCAGCTTCAATGACAAGAACACTGAAGCTTTCTTT. Protein: CASSFNDKNTEAFF. This chain uses TRBV7-2 with TRBJ1-1; D unresolved. Per germline, CDR1 SGHTA and CDR2 FQGNSA. This CDR3 is built from 14 residues. V was clipped by 3 bases and J by 1 base, with 9 bases between them. Full variable domain (missing parts from reference TRBV7-2 and TRBJ1-1): GAGVSQSPSNKVTEKGKDVELRCDPISGHTALYWYRQSLGQGLEFLIYFQGNSAPDKSGLPSDRFSAERTGGSVSTLTIQRTQQEDSAVYLCASSFNDKNTEAFFGQGTRLTVV.

The J gene is TRBJ1-2, the V gene TRBV30; D gene uncertain. Trimming stripped 5 bases from V and 7 bases from J, with 14 bases between. The CDR3 runs to 12 residues. CDR1 and CDR2 from the germline V gene are GTSNPN and SVGIG (reference sequence). In nucleotides, the CDR3 is TGTGCCTGGGGGCCCCTAAGTGGTGGCTACACCTTC. Translation: CAWGPLSGGYTF.